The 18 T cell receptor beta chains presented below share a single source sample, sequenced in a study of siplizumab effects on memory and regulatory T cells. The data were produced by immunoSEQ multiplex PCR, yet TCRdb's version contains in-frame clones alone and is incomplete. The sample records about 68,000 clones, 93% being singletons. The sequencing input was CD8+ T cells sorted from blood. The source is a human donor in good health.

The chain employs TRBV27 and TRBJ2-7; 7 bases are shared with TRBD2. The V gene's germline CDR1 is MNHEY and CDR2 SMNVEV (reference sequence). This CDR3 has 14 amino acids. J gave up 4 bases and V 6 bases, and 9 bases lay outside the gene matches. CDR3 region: CASRPGGGGYEQYF. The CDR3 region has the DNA TGTGCCAGCAGGCCCGGCGGGGGTGGTTACGAGCAGTACTTC.

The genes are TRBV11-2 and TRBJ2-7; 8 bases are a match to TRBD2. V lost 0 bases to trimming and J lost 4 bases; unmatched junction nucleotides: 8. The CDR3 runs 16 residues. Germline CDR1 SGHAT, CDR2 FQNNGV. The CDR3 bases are TGTGCCAGCAGCTTAGACGGGGGGGCGGGAGGTTACGAGCAGTACTTC. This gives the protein CASSLDGGAGGYEQYF. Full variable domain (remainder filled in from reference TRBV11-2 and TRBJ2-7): EAGVAQSPRYKIIEKRQSVAFWCNPISGHATLYWYQQILGQGPKLLIQFQNNGVVDDSQLPKDRFSAERLKGVDSTLKIQPAKLEDSAVYLCASSLDGGAGGYEQYFGPGTRLTVT.

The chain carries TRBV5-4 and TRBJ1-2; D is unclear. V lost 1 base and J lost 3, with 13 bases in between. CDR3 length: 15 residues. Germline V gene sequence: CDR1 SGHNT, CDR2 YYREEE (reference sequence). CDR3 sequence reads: CASSLPSDNYYGYTF. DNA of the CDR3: TGTGCCAGCAGCTTGCCCAGCGATAACTACTATGGCTACACCTTC. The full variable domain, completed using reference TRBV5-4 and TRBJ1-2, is ETGVTQSPTHLIKTRGQQVTLRCSSQSGHNTVSWYQQALGQGPQFIFQYYREEENGRGNFPPRFSGLQFPNYSSELNVNALELDDSALYLCASSLPSDNYYGYTFGSGTRLTVV.

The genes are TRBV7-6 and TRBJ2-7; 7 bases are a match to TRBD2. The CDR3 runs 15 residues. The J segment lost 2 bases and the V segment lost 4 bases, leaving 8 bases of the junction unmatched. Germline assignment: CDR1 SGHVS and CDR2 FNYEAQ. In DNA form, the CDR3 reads TGTGCCAGCAGCTCCGGCGAGGGAGGGGCCTACGAGCAGTACTTC. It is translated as CASSSGEGGAYEQYF. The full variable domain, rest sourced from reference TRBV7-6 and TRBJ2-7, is GAGVSQSPRYKVTKRGQDVALRCDPISGHVSLYWYRQALGQGPEFLTYFNYEAQQDKSGLPNDRFSAERPEGSISTLTIQRTEQRDSAMYRCASSSGEGGAYEQYFGPGTRLTVT.

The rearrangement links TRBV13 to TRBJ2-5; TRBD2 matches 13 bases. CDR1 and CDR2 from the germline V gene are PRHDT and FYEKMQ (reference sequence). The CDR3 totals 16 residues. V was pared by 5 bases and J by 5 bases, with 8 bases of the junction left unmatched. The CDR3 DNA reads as TGTGCCAGCAGCGTAGAAGGACTAGCGGGGGTTGAGACCCAGTACTTC. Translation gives CASSVEGLAGVETQYF.

The chain's CDR3 is CASSYSMGGGTEAFF. The CDR3 DNA is TGTGCCAGCAGTTACTCGATGGGTGGGGGCACTGAAGCTTTCTTT. The chain has TRBV6-5 and TRBJ1-1; D might be TRBD1 (5 bases). Germline V gene sequence: CDR1 MNHEY, CDR2 SVGAGI. With 0 bases removed from V and 4 bases from J, the gap between germline ends came to 12 bases. CDR3 length equals 15 residues.

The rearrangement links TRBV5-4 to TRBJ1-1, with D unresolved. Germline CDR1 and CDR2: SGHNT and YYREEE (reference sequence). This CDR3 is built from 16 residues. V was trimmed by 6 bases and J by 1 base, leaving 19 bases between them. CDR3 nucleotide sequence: TGTGCCAGCAACCTCCGCCCCCTATCTCAGAACACTGAAGCTTTCTTT. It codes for CASNLRPLSQNTEAFF.

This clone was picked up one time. CDR3 residues: CASSPRLSMNTEAFF. The CDR3 region has the DNA TGTGCCAGCAGTCCACGACTGAGCATGAACACTGAAGCTTTCTTT. The chain recombines TRBV27 with TRBJ1-1; D gene uncertain. Trimming cost V 5 bases and J 0 bases, with 13 bases left between them. Germline CDR1 reads MNHEY; CDR2 reads SMNVEV (reference sequence). The CDR3 totals 15 residues.

The CDR3 sequence: CASSLDSYQPQHF. The DNA for the CDR3 is TGTGCCAGCAGCCTAGACAGTTATCAGCCCCAGCATTTT. The J gene is TRBJ1-5, the V gene TRBV6-5, with a weak D call TRBD1 (5 bases). CDR1 is MNHEY and CDR2 is SVGAGI in the germline V gene. V lost 6 bases and J lost 5, with 11 bases in between. The CDR3 length is 13 residues.

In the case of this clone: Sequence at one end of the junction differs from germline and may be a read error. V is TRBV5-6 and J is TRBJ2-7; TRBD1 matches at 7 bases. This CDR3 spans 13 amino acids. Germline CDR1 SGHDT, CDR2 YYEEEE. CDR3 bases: TGCGCCAGCAGCCAGACAGGGTCCTACGAGCAGTACTTC. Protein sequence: CASSQTGSYEQYF.

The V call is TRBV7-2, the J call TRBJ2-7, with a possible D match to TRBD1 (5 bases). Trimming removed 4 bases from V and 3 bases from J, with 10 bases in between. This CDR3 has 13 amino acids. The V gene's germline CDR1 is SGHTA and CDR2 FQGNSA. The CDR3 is CASSYGQVYEQYF. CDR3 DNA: TGTGCCAGCAGCTACGGACAAGTCTACGAGCAGTACTTC.

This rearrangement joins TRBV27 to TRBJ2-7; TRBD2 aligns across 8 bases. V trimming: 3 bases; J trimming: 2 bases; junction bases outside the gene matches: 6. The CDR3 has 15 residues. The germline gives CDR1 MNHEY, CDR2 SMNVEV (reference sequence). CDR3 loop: CASSFSGGTPYEQYF. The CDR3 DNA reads TGTGCCAGCAGTTTCAGCGGGGGTACACCCTACGAGCAGTACTTC.

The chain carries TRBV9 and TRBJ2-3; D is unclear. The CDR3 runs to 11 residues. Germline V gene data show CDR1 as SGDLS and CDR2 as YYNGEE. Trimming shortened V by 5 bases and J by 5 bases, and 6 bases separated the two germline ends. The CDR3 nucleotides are TGTGCCAGCAGAGGAAGAGATACGCAGTATTTT. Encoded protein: CASRGRDTQYF.

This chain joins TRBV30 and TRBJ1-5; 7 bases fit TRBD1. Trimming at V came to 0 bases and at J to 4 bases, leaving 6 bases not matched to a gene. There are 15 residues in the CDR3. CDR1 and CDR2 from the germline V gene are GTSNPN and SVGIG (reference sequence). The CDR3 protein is CAWSVFGTVNQPQHF. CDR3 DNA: TGTGCCTGGAGTGTATTCGGGACAGTAAATCAGCCCCAGCATTTT. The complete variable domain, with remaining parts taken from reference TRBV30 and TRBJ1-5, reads SQTIHQWPATLVQPVGSPLSLECTVEGTSNPNLYWYRQAAGRGLQLLFYSVGIGQISSEVPQNLSASRPQDRQFILSSKKLLLSDSGFYLCAWSVFGTVNQPQHFGDGTRLSIL.

The CDR3 DNA sequence: TGTGCCAGCAGTTTTTCGCCCTTCTATGGCTACACCTTC. This codes for CASSFSPFYGYTF. The chain uses TRBV27 and TRBJ1-2; no reliable D call. The V gene's germline CDR1 is MNHEY and CDR2 SMNVEV (reference sequence). V gave up 3 bases and J gave up 4 bases, with 9 bases separating them. CDR3 length: 13 amino acids.

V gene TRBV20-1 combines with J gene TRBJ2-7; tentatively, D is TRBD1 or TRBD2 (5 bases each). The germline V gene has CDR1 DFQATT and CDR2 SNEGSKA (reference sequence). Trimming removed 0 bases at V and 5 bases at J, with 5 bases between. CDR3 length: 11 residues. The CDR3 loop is CSAREGDEQYF. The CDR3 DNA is TGCAGTGCTAGAGAGGGGGACGAGCAGTACTTC.

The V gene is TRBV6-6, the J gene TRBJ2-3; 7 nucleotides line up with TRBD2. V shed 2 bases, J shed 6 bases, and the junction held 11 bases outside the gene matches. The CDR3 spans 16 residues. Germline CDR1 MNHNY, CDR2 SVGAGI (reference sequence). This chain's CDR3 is CASSYLAATGLDTQYF. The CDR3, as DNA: TGTGCCAGCAGTTACCTAGCGGCAACAGGCTTGGATACGCAGTATTTT.

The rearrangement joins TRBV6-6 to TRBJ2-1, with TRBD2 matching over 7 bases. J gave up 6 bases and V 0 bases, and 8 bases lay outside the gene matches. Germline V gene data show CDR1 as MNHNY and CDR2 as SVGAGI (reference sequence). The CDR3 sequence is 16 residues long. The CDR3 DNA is TGTGCCAGCAGTTACTCGGCGGGAGAGCCATCCAATGAGCAGTTCTTC. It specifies CASSYSAGEPSNEQFF.